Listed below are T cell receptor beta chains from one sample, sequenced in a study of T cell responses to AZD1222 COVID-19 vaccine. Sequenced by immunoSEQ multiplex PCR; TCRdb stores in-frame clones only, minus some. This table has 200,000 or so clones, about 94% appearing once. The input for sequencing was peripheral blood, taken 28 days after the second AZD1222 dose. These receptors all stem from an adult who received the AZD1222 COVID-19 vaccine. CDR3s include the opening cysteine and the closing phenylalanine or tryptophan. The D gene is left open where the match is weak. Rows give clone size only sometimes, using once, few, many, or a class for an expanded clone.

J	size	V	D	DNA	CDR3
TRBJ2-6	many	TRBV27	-	TGTGCCAGCAGTACCAGCCCAGGCTCTGGGGCCAACGTCCTGACTTTC	CASSTSPGSGANVLTF
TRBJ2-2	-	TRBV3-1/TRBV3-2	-	TGTGCCAGCAGCCAAGGGGGGACAATCTTAGTCACCGGGGAGCTGTTTTTT	CASSQGGTILVTGELFF
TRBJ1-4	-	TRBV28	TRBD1	TGTGCCAGCAGTCCCCCGGGACAGGGGGACGAAAAACTGTTTTTT	CASSPPGQGDEKLFF
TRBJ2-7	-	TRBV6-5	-	TGTGCCAGTTGGTCCTCGTCGGGTTCCTACGAGCAGTACTTC	CASWSSSGSYEQYF
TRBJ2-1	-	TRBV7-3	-	TGTGCCAGCAGCTTTGACGGGGGAACCTACAATGAGCAGTTCTTC	CASSFDGGTYNEQFF
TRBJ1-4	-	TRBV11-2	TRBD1	TGTGCCAGCAGCTTAGACCATCCCGGGCAGGGGGTATGGAGTGAAAAACTGTTTTTT	CASSLDHPGQGVWSEKLFF
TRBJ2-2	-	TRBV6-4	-	TGTGCCAGCAGTGACTTGCAGGGGGGGGCATGGACCGGGGAGCTGTTTTTT	CASSDLQGGAWTGELFF
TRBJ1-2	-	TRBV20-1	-	TGCAGTCAGGACAGTCGATATGGCTACACCTTC	CSQDSRYGYTF
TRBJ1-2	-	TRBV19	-	TGTGCCAGTAGAATTTCGGGGCCTCTAGGCGGCTACACCTTC	CASRISGPLGGYTF
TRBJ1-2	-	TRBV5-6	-	TGTGCCAGCTCGGGGACAAGCTATGGCTACACCTTC	CASSGTSYGYTF
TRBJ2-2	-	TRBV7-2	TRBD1	TGTGCCAGCAGCTTAACGGACAGGCTCGGGGAGCTGTTTTTT	CASSLTDRLGELFF
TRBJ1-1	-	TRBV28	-	TGTGCCAGCAGTTTTTGGGGGCAGAGGTCGGACACTGAAGCTTTCTTT	CASSFWGQRSDTEAFF
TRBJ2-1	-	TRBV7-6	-	TGTGCCAGCAGCTTATCTGGGGGGTACTACAATGAGCAGTTCTTC	CASSLSGGYYNEQFF
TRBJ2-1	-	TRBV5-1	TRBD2	TGCGCCAGCGCAAGCGGGGGAGCGGGGGGGCATGGTGAGCAGTTCTTC	CASASGGAGGHGEQFF
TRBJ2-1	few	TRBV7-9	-	TGTGCCAGCAGCTTAGCGGGACGGAATGAGCAGTTCTTC	CASSLAGRNEQFF
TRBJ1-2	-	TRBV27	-	TGTGCCAGCAGTCCTGCGACGGATAACTATGGCTACACCTTC	CASSPATDNYGYTF
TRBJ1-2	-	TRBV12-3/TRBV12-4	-	TGTGCCAGCCAGCCGGGGGTTAGAAATGGCTACACCTTC	CASQPGVRNGYTF
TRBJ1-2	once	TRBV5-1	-	TGCGCCAGCAGCTTGGTGGCAGGGGCTGGCTACACCTTC	CASSLVAGAGYTF
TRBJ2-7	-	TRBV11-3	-	TGTGCCAGCAGCTTAGAAGCAGGCCACGAGCAGTACTTC	CASSLEAGHEQYF
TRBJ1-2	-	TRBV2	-	TGTGCCAGCAGTGACATGGCTAACTATGGCTACACCTTC	CASSDMANYGYTF
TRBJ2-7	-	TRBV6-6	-	TGTGCCAGCAATACTGTCAGGAGGGGGCTGTACGAGCAGTACTTC	CASNTVRRGLYEQYF
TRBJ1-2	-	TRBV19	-	TGTGCCAGTAGTGTCCCCCGAGAGCAGAGCTATGGCTACACCTTC	CASSVPREQSYGYTF
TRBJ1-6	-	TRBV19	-	TGTGCCAGTAGTATCTCTACCGGGAGTAATTCACCCCTCCACTTT	CASSISTGSNSPLHF
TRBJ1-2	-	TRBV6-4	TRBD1	TGTGCCAGCAGTGACGGAGGACAGGGGGCAGGCTACACCTTC	CASSDGGQGAGYTF
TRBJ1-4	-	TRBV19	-	TGTGCCAGCAGACGACAGGTGACATCAACTAATGAAAAACTGTTTTTT	CASRRQVTSTNEKLFF
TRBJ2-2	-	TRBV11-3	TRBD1	TGTGCCAGCAGCTCCCGGACAGGGAGCACCGGGGAGCTGTTTTTT	CASSSRTGSTGELFF
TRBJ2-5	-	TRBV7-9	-	TGTGCCAGCAGCGAGACAGGGTTAGCGGCTGAGACCCAGTACTTC	CASSETGLAAETQYF
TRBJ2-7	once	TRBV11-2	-	TGTGCCAGCACCCCCCGGAGGGACTACGAGCAGTACTTC	CASTPRRDYEQYF
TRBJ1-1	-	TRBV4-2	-	TGTGCCAGCAGCCATCCGGGGCAGGGGCAGACTTGGAACACTGAAGCTTTCTTT	CASSHPGQGQTWNTEAFF
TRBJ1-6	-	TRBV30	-	TGTGCCTGGAGTCCAGTGGGCGGATCACCCCTCCACTTT	CAWSPVGGSPLHF
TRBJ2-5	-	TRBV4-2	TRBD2	TGTGCCAGCAGCCAAGATGGCGGGGGGGGCCGGTCGGAGACCCAGTACTTC	CASSQDGGGGRSETQYF
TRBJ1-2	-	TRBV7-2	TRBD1	TGTGCCAGCGAGATACAGGGGGCTTTAGATGAGTATGGCTACACCTTC	CASEIQGALDEYGYTF
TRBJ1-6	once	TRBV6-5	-	TGTGCCAGTTCGGGGGGTTCACCCCTCCACTTT	CASSGGSPLHF
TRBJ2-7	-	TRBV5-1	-	TGCGCCAGCAGCACGAACAGGGATCTGGCGTCCTACGAGCAGTACTTC	CASSTNRDLASYEQYF
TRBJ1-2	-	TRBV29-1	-	TGCAGCGCTTCCCCCACCGGGCCACAGAATGGCTACACCTTC	CSASPTGPQNGYTF
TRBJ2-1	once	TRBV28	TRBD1	TGTGCCAGCAGTTCCTCCGGGACAGGTAACGCGCATGAGCAGTTCTTC	CASSSSGTGNAHEQFF
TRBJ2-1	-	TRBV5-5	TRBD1	TGTGCCAGCAGCTCGTCCGGGACAGTGCTGAGGTTCACCTACAATGAGCAGTTCTTC	CASSSSGTVLRFTYNEQFF